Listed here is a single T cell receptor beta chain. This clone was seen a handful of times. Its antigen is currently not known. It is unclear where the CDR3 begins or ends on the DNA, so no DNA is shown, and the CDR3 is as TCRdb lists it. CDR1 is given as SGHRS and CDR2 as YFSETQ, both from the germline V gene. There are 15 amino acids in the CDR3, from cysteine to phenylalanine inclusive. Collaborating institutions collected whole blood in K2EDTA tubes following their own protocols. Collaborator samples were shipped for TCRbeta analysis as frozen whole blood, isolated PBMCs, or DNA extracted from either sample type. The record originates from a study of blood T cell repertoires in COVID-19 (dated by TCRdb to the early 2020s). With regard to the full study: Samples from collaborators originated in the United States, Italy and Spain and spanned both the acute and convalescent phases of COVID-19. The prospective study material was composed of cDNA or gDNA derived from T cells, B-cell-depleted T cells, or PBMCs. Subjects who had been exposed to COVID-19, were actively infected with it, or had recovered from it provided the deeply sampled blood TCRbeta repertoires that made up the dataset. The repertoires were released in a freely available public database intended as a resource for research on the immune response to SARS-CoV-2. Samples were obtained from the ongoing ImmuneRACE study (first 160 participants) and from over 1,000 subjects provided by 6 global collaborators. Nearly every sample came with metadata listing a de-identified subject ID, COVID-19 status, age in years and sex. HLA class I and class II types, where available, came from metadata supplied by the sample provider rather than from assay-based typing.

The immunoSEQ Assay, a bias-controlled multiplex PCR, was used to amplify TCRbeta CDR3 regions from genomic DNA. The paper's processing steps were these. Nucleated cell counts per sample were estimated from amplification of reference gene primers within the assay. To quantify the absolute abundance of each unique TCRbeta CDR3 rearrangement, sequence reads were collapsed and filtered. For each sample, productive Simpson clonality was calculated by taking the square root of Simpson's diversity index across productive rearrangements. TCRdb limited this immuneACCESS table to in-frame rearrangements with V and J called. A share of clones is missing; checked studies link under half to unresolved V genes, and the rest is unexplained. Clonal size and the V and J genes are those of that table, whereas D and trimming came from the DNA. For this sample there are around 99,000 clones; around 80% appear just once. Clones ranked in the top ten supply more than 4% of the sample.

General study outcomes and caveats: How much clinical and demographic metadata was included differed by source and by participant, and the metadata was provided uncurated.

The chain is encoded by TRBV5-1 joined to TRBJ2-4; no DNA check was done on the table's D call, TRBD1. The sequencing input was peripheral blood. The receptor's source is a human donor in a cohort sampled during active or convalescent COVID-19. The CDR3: CASSLVFGQGAYPYF.